Listed below are T cell receptor beta chains from one sample, sequenced in a study of regulatory T cells in long-lasting Graves disease. TCRdb re-called the multiplex PCR reads with MiXCR, one entry per CDR3 protein. Counted here are a few hundred thousand distinct CDR3 sequences, about 11% occurring once; the ten biggest clones make up 15% to 20%. The same specimen was also included in a second study, on T cells in Graves' hyperthyroidism and ophthalmopathy.

Sequenced material: peripheral blood mononuclear cells (PBMCs), taken at new diagnosis, from a patient treated with antithyroid drugs. The receptors were gathered from a woman in her late teens or twenties with Graves disease. The CDR3 runs from the conserved cysteine through the conserved F or W. Each record gives: D gene, clone size, J gene, V gene, CDR3 DNA, CDR3 protein. D genes are given only for firm matches. Clone size is stated in some rows and not others, as once, few, many or a class when expanded.

>.|.|TRBJ1-1|TRBV6-1
TGTGCCAGCTCCCGGGGCTCGAACACTGAAGCTTTCTTT
CASSRGSNTEAFF
>.|many|TRBJ1-5|TRBV7-2
TGTGCCAGCAGCTTAACCCTAGATCAGCCCCAGCATTTT
CASSLTLDQPQHF
>TRBD1|.|TRBJ2-7|TRBV10-3
TGTGCCATCAGCCGACAGGGACCCTACGAGCAGTACTTC
CAISRQGPYEQYF
>.|few|TRBJ2-5|TRBV4-3
TGCGCCAGCAGCCAAGACTTTCCTTTACCCGAGACCCAGTACTTC
CASSQDFPLPETQYF
>TRBD2|.|TRBJ2-1|TRBV6-1
TGTGCCAGCACCTTACGCGGGGGAGACAATGAGCAGTTCTTC
CASTLRGGDNEQFF
>.|once|TRBJ1-5|TRBV7-9
TGTGCCAGCAGCCCCATCTCTAGCAATCAGCCCCAGCATTTT
CASSPISSNQPQHF
>.|.|TRBJ1-5|TRBV20-1
TGCAGTGCTAGAGATCTATCGACAGGAAATCAGCCCCAGCATTTT
CSARDLSTGNQPQHF
>.|many|TRBJ1-2|TRBV20-1
TGCAGTGCACCCGATAGTTACTATGGCTACACCTTC
CSAPDSYYGYTF
>.|many|TRBJ2-2|TRBV7-8
TGTGCCAGCAGATCCCGGGGAGGGGGTGACACCGGGGAGCTGTTTTTT
CASRSRGGGDTGELFF
>.|few|TRBJ2-7|TRBV24-1
TGTGCCACCAGTGATTTGACTACCTACGAGCAGTACTTC
CATSDLTTYEQYF
>.|few|TRBJ2-1|TRBV29-1
TGCAGCGTTGCCCCATTGGACAGAAACAATGAGCAGTTCTTC
CSVAPLDRNNEQFF
>TRBD1|many|TRBJ2-7|TRBV6-2/TRBV6-3
TGTGCCAGCAGTTACGGGGTCACAGGGGTGACCTACGAGCAGTACTTC
CASSYGVTGVTYEQYF
>.|many|TRBJ1-5|TRBV2
TGTGCCAGCAGTGCCAATCGGGTCGAATACCAGCCCCAGCATTTT
CASSANRVEYQPQHF
>TRBD2|.|TRBJ2-5|TRBV3-1
TGTGCCAGCAGCCAAGTGCTAGCGGGGGGACCGGGGACCCAGTACTTC
CASSQVLAGGPGTQYF
>.|many|TRBJ2-2|TRBV18
TGTGCCAGCTCACCTGAAAACAGCGCCGGGGAGCTGTTTTTT
CASSPENSAGELFF
>TRBD2|many|TRBJ2-1|TRBV7-9
TGTGCCAGCGGGACTAGCGGGATTGATGAGCAGTTCTTC
CASGTSGIDEQFF
>.|many|TRBJ1-2|TRBV6-1
TGTGCCAGCCTAGAAATCGGGGGCGCAGACTATGGCTACACCTTC
CASLEIGGADYGYTF
>.|many|TRBJ1-1|TRBV27
TGTGCCAGCAGTCTATCCGGGTCCCTTGGGGCTTTCTTT
CASSLSGSLGAFF
>.|many|TRBJ2-7|TRBV20-1
TGCAGTGCTGACAGAACGGGGGCCTATAACGACGAGCAGTACTTC
CSADRTGAYNDEQYF
>.|few|TRBJ2-1|TRBV7-3
TGTGCCAGCAGCTCCAATCGACTAGAAAACGTGCCTGAGCAGTTCTTC
CASSSNRLENVPEQFF
>.|many|TRBJ2-1|TRBV20-1
TGCAGTGCTAGAGATACGGGGGATCCCTACAATGAGCAGTTCTTC
CSARDTGDPYNEQFF
>TRBD1|.|TRBJ2-7|TRBV4-2
TGTGCCAGCAGCCGGGACAGAAACTACGAGCAGTACTTC
CASSRDRNYEQYF
>.|many|TRBJ2-3|TRBV3-1
TGTGCCAGCAGCCAAGACAACATAGGAGATACGCAGTATTTT
CASSQDNIGDTQYF
>.|few|TRBJ1-1|TRBV7-9
TGTGCCAGCAGCTTAACCCCGTACACTGAAGCTTTCTTT
CASSLTPYTEAFF
>TRBD1|many|TRBJ1-2|TRBV7-2
TGTGCCAGCAGCTTAACCCGGGACAGGGCCCTTTCCTATGGCTACACCTTC
CASSLTRDRALSYGYTF
>TRBD2|many|TRBJ2-1|TRBV24-1
TGTGCCACCAGTGAAGGGCTAGCGGGGGCCAATGAGCAGTTCTTC
CATSEGLAGANEQFF
>.|many|TRBJ2-3|TRBV20-1
TGCAGTGCTAGAAGGGCCGCTCTCACAGATACGCAGTATTTT
CSARRAALTDTQYF
>TRBD2|many|TRBJ2-3|TRBV12-3/TRBV12-4
TGTGCCAGCAGTTTCCCCTTAGCGGGGGGGCTGACAGATACGCAGTATTTT
CASSFPLAGGLTDTQYF
>.|few|TRBJ2-7|TRBV9
TGTGCCAGTTCCTTCACAGGCGGCGAGCAGTACTTC
CASSFTGGEQYF
>.|many|TRBJ1-3|TRBV30
TGTGCCGCGGCCGGAGGAGGGACTGGAAACACCATATATTTT
CAAAGGGTGNTIYF
>.|many|TRBJ2-7|TRBV18
TGTGCCAGCTCACCTACGATCGGGGACCCGACGGGGGAGCAGTACTTC
CASSPTIGDPTGEQYF
>.|many|TRBJ2-3|TRBV20-1
TGCAGTGCTAGAGGCCGTGGGGGGTTCACAGATACGCAGTATTTT
CSARGRGGFTDTQYF
>TRBD1|many|TRBJ1-5|TRBV6-1
TGTGCCAGCAGAGAGACAGGGAGGGGTCAGCCCCAGCATTTT
CASRETGRGQPQHF
>.|many|TRBJ1-5|TRBV7-2
TGTGCCAGCAGAAGGGGTGATCAGCCCCAGCATTTT
CASRRGDQPQHF
>.|few|TRBJ2-5|TRBV15
TGTGCCACCAGCAGTGGGTCTTCTCACGGGGAGACCCAGTACTTC
CATSSGSSHGETQYF
>.|few|TRBJ2-7|TRBV6-1
TGTGCCAGCAGCCCTCTGTTCGGAGGGTTGAGCTCCTACGAGCAGTACTTC
CASSPLFGGLSSYEQYF
>TRBD1|.|TRBJ1-2|TRBV4-3
TGCGCCAGCAGCCAGATCACAGGGGGCGGCGGCTACACCTTC
CASSQITGGGGYTF